This entry describes one T cell receptor (beta chain). Its antigen remains unknown. Other DNA sequences in this sample translate to the same CDR3. The data derive from a study of Ad26.COV2.S vaccination and SARS-CoV-2 variants. Findings and limits, study-wide: Possible underestimation of total T cell responses by the TCR breadth and depth analyses was noted.

Using immunoSEQ multiplex PCR, the repertoire was profiled, and TCRdb retains in-frame clones only, with some absent. The sample consists of about 350,000 clones, 92% of them appearing once. Germline loops: CDR1 SEHNR, CDR2 FQNEAQ (reference sequence). This CDR3 has 14 residues. V was pared by 1 base and J by 4 bases, with 10 bases between. The clonotype comes from a human donor who had recovered from COVID-19. The J gene is TRBJ1-2, the V gene TRBV7-9, with no clear D. The sequenced sample was peripheral blood, obtained after recovery from COVID-19. The CDR3 loop reads CASSLGTGGYGYTF. In DNA form, the CDR3 reads TGTGCCAGCAGCTTAGGCACTGGTGGCTATGGCTACACCTTC.